This T cell receptor beta chain was retrieved from a study of OX40 agonist ivuxolimab in advanced cancers. Libraries were prepared by immunoSEQ multiplex PCR; TCRdb keeps only in-frame clonotypes and omits some of them. The sample includes approximately 71,000 clones, about four fifths of them seen just once. V dropped 8 bases and J dropped 3 bases, with 16 bases sitting between them. From germline, CDR1 is SNHLY and CDR2 FYNNEI. CDR3 length: 15 amino acids. The input for sequencing was CD4+ or CD8+ T cells sorted from blood, taken in a trial of the OX40 agonist ivuxolimab. The sequence came from an adult with an advanced solid tumor such as melanoma, head and neck, liver or kidney cancer. This chain joins TRBV2 and TRBJ1-4, with D tentatively TRBD1 (6 bases). The CDR3: CASAEQGFANEKLFF. CDR3 DNA: TGTGCCAGCGCGGAACAGGGATTTGCTAATGAAAAACTGTTTTTT.